One and the same sample provided the 11 T cell receptor beta chains below, sequenced in a study of T cell responses to AZD1222 COVID-19 vaccine. Repertoires were generated with immunoSEQ multiplex PCR, while TCRdb's copy carries only in-frame clones and drops some. The data contain around 69,000 clones, 70% to 90% of them singletons. The sequenced sample was peripheral blood, obtained on day 0 of AZD1222 vaccination. The receptors were sampled from an adult in good health.

In DNA, the CDR3 is TGCGCCAGCAGTGAGTCGCTAGCCGGGGCCGGGGAGCTGTTTTTT. It translates to CASSESLAGAGELFF. The chain joins TRBV10-1 to TRBJ2-2; possibly TRBD2 for D (5 bases). The CDR3 totals 15 residues. Trimming took off 0 bases at V and 6 bases at J, with 11 bases between the two ends. From germline, CDR1 is WNHNN and CDR2 SYGVQD (reference sequence).

V and J are TRBV5-1 and TRBJ1-4; a possible D gene is TRBD1 (5 bases). The CDR3 contains 14 residues. Deletions cut 4 bases from V and 4 bases from J, with 11 bases between. Germline V gene sequence: CDR1 SGHRS, CDR2 YFSETQ. CDR3: CASSPGRINEKLFF. The CDR3 DNA reads as TGCGCCAGCAGCCCGGGACGGATTAATGAAAAACTGTTTTTT.

This chain links TRBV10-2 with TRBJ2-1, with 8 bases aligning to TRBD2. V trimming: 5 bases; J trimming: 3 bases; junction bases outside the gene matches: 9. Germline V gene sequence: CDR1 WSHSY, CDR2 SAAADI. CDR3 size: 16 residues. In nucleotides, the CDR3 is TGCGCCAGCAGTTCCTCTTGGAGCGGGGGCTACAATGAGCAGTTCTTC. This sequence encodes CASSSSWSGGYNEQFF.

This sequence joins TRBV7-6 and TRBJ1-1, with D possibly TRBD1 on 5 matching bases. The CDR3 consists of 11 residues. CDR1 and CDR2 (germline): SGHVS, FNYEAQ. Deletions cut 1 base from V and 8 bases from J, with 5 bases between. The CDR3 here is CASSLGGEAFF. The CDR3 DNA follows: TGTGCCAGCAGCTTAGGGGGGGAAGCTTTCTTT. Supplemented by reference TRBV7-6 and TRBJ1-1, the full variable domain reads GAGVSQSPRYKVTKRGQDVALRCDPISGHVSLYWYRQALGQGPEFLTYFNYEAQQDKSGLPNDRFSAERPEGSISTLTIQRTEQRDSAMYRCASSLGGEAFFGQGTRLTVV.

CDR3 sequence: CSGDRGYNEQFF. The CDR3 region has the DNA TGCAGCGGGGACAGGGGCTACAATGAGCAGTTCTTC. V is TRBV29-1 and J is TRBJ2-1; 10 bases map to TRBD1. The CDR3 contains 12 residues. The germline V gene has CDR1 SQVTM and CDR2 ANQGSEA. V gave up 7 bases and J gave up 3 bases; unmatched junction bases: 0.

The table lists this clone with a count of one. The chain couples TRBV5-1 to TRBJ2-7, with 7 nucleotides matching TRBD2. CDR1 is SGHRS, CDR2 YFSETQ, per germline. The ends lost 4 bases at V and 8 bases at J; junction bases unmatched: 6. There are 12 residues in the CDR3. The CDR3 nucleotides are TGCGCCAGCAGCCCCCGGCGGGAGCAGCAGTACTTC. Encoded protein: CASSPRREQQYF.

In its sample, this clone ranks as medium-sized (0.01 to 0.1%). The genes are TRBV6-6 and TRBJ1-2; D is perhaps TRBD1 (6 bases). CDR3 length: 15 residues. Trimming stripped 3 bases from V and 3 bases from J, with 14 bases between. The V gene's germline CDR1 is MNHNY and CDR2 SVGAGI (reference sequence). For the CDR3, the DNA is TGTGCCAGCAGTTATGCGGGGGGGGGCTACTATGGCTACACCTTC. Translating gives CASSYAGGGYYGYTF.

This rearrangement joins TRBV2 to TRBJ2-5, with TRBD2 matching 14 bases. V dropped 0 bases and J dropped 4; count of bases not matched to a gene: 10. CDR3 length equals 19 residues. CDR1 is SNHLY and CDR2 is FYNNEI in the germline V gene. The CDR3 spells CASSEAIGLAGGSSETQYF. CDR3 coding DNA: TGTGCCAGCAGTGAAGCAATCGGACTAGCGGGGGGATCCTCAGAGACCCAGTACTTC.

This clone has a single count. The CDR3 DNA follows: TGTGCCAGCAGTCCCCCCGGGGGCCAGAATTCACCCCTCCACTTT. This gives the protein CASSPPGGQNSPLHF. The rearrangement joins TRBV6-6 to TRBJ1-6; maybe TRBD1 (6 bases). Deletions cut 5 bases from V and 7 bases from J, with 15 bases between. This CDR3 is built from 15 residues. Per the germline V gene, CDR1 is MNHNY and CDR2 is SVGAGI (reference sequence).

The chain links TRBV27 to TRBJ1-6; no reliable D call. Per germline, CDR1 MNHEY and CDR2 SMNVEV (reference sequence). Trimming left V 6 bases short and J 8 bases short, with 11 bases between. The CDR3 has 13 amino acids. CDR3: CASRLANYSPLHF. CDR3 sequence (DNA): TGTGCCAGCAGATTGGCTAACTATTCACCCCTCCACTTT.

The rearrangement joins TRBV12-3 or TRBV12-4 to TRBJ2-5; no clear D gene. The CDR3 totals 12 residues. The V gene lost 3 bases and the J gene lost 5 bases, with 7 bases spanning the gap. The chain's CDR3 is CASSFTGETQYF. The CDR3 DNA follows: TGTGCCAGCAGTTTCACCGGTGAGACCCAGTACTTC.